This T cell receptor (beta chain) stems from a study of technical replicates of blood from a few donors. Sequencing was performed with immunoSEQ multiplex PCR; in TCRdb, only in-frame clones are kept and a portion is missing. The data contain 98,000 or so clones, 95% of them singletons. The germline V gene encodes CDR1 SGHDN and CDR2 FVKESK. The CDR3 spans 14 residues. Trimming removed 4 bases from V and 5 bases from J, with 14 bases in between. The V gene is TRBV14, the J gene TRBJ1-1; weak D call: TRBD1 (5 bases). The sample was T cells isolated from PBMCs. The TCR was taken from a human donor in good health. This CDR3 is CASSLGDAGTEAFF. In DNA form, the CDR3 reads TGTGCCAGCAGCCTTGGGGACGCGGGAACTGAAGCTTTCTTT.